The present TCR beta chain was sequenced within a study of shared clonotypes between healthy human individuals. Germline V gene sequence: CDR1 SGHNT, CDR2 YYREEE (reference sequence). CDR3 size: 17 residues. Repertoires were generated with immunoSEQ multiplex PCR, while TCRdb's copy carries only in-frame clones and drops some. The sample records approximately 1.1 million clones, approximately 80% being singletons. In regard to this clone: This may stem from a read error, because a much larger clone lies one nucleotide away.

J is TRBJ1-1 and V is TRBV5-4, with D maybe TRBD1 (5 bases). The sequence was obtained from a man younger than 35 in good health. Some clones in this sample may be carry-over from other donors' samples. Sequences were obtained from memory CD4+ T cells from PBMCs. Regarding subset: CD45RA-negative fraction. Here the CDR3 DNA reads TGTGCCAACAGCTTGGCGGGGTCGCAGGGTAGCAACACTGAAGCTTTCTTT. Its translation is CANSLAGSQGSNTEAFF.